This T cell receptor beta chain was captured by sequencing in a study of cytomegalovirus exposure and HLA in healthy donors. Study-level information: The Caucasian-associated ancestry cluster contained 81% of the 300 to 450 genotyped donors.

Worth noting for this clone: Antigen unknown.

PCR used 60 Vbeta primers and 13 Jbeta primers. TCRdb keeps only in-frame clones here, not all; method: immunoSEQ multiplex PCR. In the table there are under 150,000 clones, 60% to 80% of which are singletons. J gave up 7 bases and V 10 bases, and 9 bases lay outside the gene matches. From germline, CDR1 is ENHRY and CDR2 SYGVKD. The CDR3 is 13 amino acids. Overall study results and limits: In vitro data verified three CMV-associated chains as specific for CMV antigens. Analyses of presence and absence presupposed an approximately uniform sequencing depth across donors.

This TCR was recovered from a woman in her sixties in good health and CMV-seropositive. Material: PBMCs. The chain combines TRBV10-3 with TRBJ2-1; 8 bases are a match to TRBD2. This CDR3 reads CATRGGELNEQFF. Written as DNA, the CDR3 is TGTGCCACCCGGGGGGGGGAGTTGAATGAGCAGTTCTTC.